These 7 T cell receptor beta chains came from one sample sequenced in a study of T cell repertoires in cytomegalovirus infection. TCRdb re-called the reads through MiXCR, storing one row per CDR3 protein. The sample has a few hundred thousand distinct CDR3 sequences, about a sixth seen once. Sequencing used PBMCs. These receptors were taken from a human donor in good health (CMV status not recorded). Some clones in this sample may be carry-over from other donors' samples.

The sample holds a few counts of this clonotype. The rearrangement links TRBV27 to TRBJ2-2, with TRBD1 identical over 8 bases. Germline trimming cut 2 bases from V and 8 bases from J; bases unmatched to any gene: 19. CDR3 length: 19 amino acids. The germline gives CDR1 MNHEY, CDR2 SMNVEV (reference sequence). The DNA for the CDR3 is TGTGCCAGCAGTTTAACCGGACAGGGAAGAGGCGGTTATTTAGGGGAGCTGTTTTTT. Residues: CASSLTGQGRGGYLGELFF.

J is TRBJ2-7 and V is TRBV2; D remains unclear. The germline V gene has CDR1 SNHLY and CDR2 FYNNEI. The V end was cut by 8 bases, the J end by 6 bases, with 14 bases between. The CDR3 consists of 12 residues. CDR3 protein: CASWSPSGEQYF. The CDR3 DNA sequence: TGTGCCAGCTGGTCCCCGTCGGGCGAGCAGTACTTC.

This clonotype turned up a few times. The gene calls are TRBV27 and TRBJ1-2, with D tentatively TRBD1 (5 bases). From germline, CDR1 is MNHEY and CDR2 SMNVEV (reference sequence). V gave up 5 bases and J gave up 4 bases, with 17 bases separating them. The CDR3 totals 15 residues. The CDR3 reads CASSRTRDGPYGYTF. CDR3 in DNA: TGTGCCAGCAGTAGGACCCGGGACGGGCCCTATGGCTACACCTTC.

This clonotype has just a few counts. The chain joins TRBV2 to TRBJ1-5; 9 positions agree with TRBD1. The J segment lost 3 bases and the V segment lost 5 bases, leaving 8 bases of the junction unmatched. The CDR3 length is 16 residues. The germline V gene has CDR1 SNHLY and CDR2 FYNNEI. CDR3 in amino acids: CASSTGTGTYNQPQHF. The CDR3 nucleotides are TGTGCCAGCAGTACCGGGACAGGGACATACAATCAGCCCCAGCATTTT.

This clonotype showed up many times. The rearrangement joins TRBV7-2 to TRBJ1-4; weak D call: TRBD1 (5 bases). V dropped 2 bases and J dropped 7 bases, with 11 bases sitting between them. The CDR3 loop spans 14 amino acids. CDR1 and CDR2 (germline): SGHTA, FQGNSA. The CDR3 reads CASSLTGWGEKLFF. The CDR3 coding sequence is TGTGCCAGCAGCTTAACAGGCTGGGGTGAAAAACTGTTTTTT.

In this sample, this clonotype turned up a few times. CDR3 loop: CASSMQGPYQETQYF. CDR3 in DNA: TGTGCCAGTAGTATGCAGGGACCTTACCAAGAGACCCAGTACTTC. V is TRBV19 and J is TRBJ2-5, with D tentatively TRBD1 or TRBD2 (5 bases each). Germline CDR1 LNHDA, CDR2 SQIVND (reference sequence). The CDR3 is 15 residues long. The germline V and J ends were trimmed by 3 bases and 0 bases, with 11 bases remaining between them.

This clonotype was observed a handful of times. The chain combines TRBV4-1 with TRBJ2-5; D possibly uses TRBD1 or TRBD2 (5 bases each). Trimming stripped 6 bases from V and 1 base from J, with 15 bases between. CDR1 and CDR2 (germline): MGHRA, YSYEKL. The CDR3 is 15 amino acids. CDR3 sequence: CASSKVYGTQETQYF. The CDR3 DNA sequence: TGCGCCAGCAGTAAGGTCTACGGGACCCAAGAGACCCAGTACTTC.